These 19 T cell receptor beta chains originate from one sample sequenced in a study of persistence of HIV-infected CD4 T cells. Their antigens are not known. The immunoSEQ assay was version 4, run in survey mode. Sequencing used immunoSEQ multiplex PCR; TCRdb keeps in-frame clones, though not all of them. The sample shows 50,000 to 65,000 clones, roughly 77% of them seen only once. Overlapping HIV-1 Gag 15-mer peptides at around 0.91 ug per peptide per mL were used. CD40L-negative CD69-negative CD45RO-high memory CD4+ T cells were sorted as populations depleted of antigen-responding cells. The starting material was CD4+ T cells sorted from PBMCs after approximately 19-hour stimulation, obtained from a patient who received antiretroviral therapy. The receptor set was obtained from an adult man with HIV who was CMV-seropositive.

In its sample, this clone was seen once. The rearrangement links TRBV19 to TRBJ2-2; TRBD2 aligns across 9 bases. With V trimmed by 6 bases and J by 6 bases, 14 bases remained unmatched. Germline assignment: CDR1 LNHDA and CDR2 SQIVND (reference sequence). The CDR3 has 17 residues. The CDR3 loop is CASSPPMWRGGAGELFF. DNA of the CDR3: TGTGCCAGTAGCCCCCCAATGTGGCGGGGGGGCGCCGGGGAGCTGTTTTTT.

This clone was seen ten or more times. V is TRBV4-2 and J is TRBJ2-1, with 10 bases that match TRBD1. Germline trimming cut 1 base from V and 7 bases from J; bases unmatched to any gene: 4. The CDR3 spans 15 residues. The germline V gene has CDR1 LGHNA and CDR2 YNFKEQ. CDR3 protein: CASSQGQGALNEQFF. The CDR3 coding sequence is TGTGCCAGCAGCCAAGGACAGGGGGCGCTGAATGAGCAGTTCTTC.

This clone was seen a handful of times. V is TRBV2 and J is TRBJ1-1, with 7 positions matching TRBD1. This CDR3 has 11 residues. The V gene's germline CDR1 is SNHLY and CDR2 FYNNEI. V was clipped by 11 bases and J by 1 base; unmatched bases: 1. The CDR3 here is CAGQANTEAFF. CDR3 DNA sequence: TGTGCCGGACAGGCGAACACTGAAGCTTTCTTT.

The V and J genes are TRBV20-1 and TRBJ1-5; 8 bases match TRBD1. J lost 4 bases, V lost 3 bases, and 8 bases had no gene match. The germline V gene has CDR1 DFQATT and CDR2 SNEGSKA (reference sequence). The CDR3 loop spans 15 amino acids. The DNA for the CDR3 is TGCAGTGCTAGTAGGGCAGGGGGCTTGAATCAGCCCCAGCATTTT. Translating it yields CSASRAGGLNQPQHF.

This chain joins TRBV28 and TRBJ2-7; 9 bases line up with TRBD1. V dropped 3 bases and J dropped 2; count of bases not matched to a gene: 17. Germline V lookup: CDR1 MDHEN, CDR2 SYDVKM. The CDR3 covers 19 residues. The CDR3 bases are TGTGCCAGCAGTTTGCCCACCCCGACGAACAGGGGGCTCCCCTACGAGCAGTACTTC. Protein: CASSLPTPTNRGLPYEQYF. The whole variable domain, filled in from reference TRBV28 and TRBJ2-7, reads DVKVTQSSRYLVKRTGEKVFLECVQDMDHENMFWYRQDPGLGLRLIYFSYDVKMKEKGDIPEGYSVSREKKERFSLILESASTNQTSMYLCASSLPTPTNRGLPYEQYFGPGTRLTVT.

J is TRBJ2-1 and V is TRBV5-4, with D hard to call. This CDR3 contains 16 residues. Germline CDR1 SGHNT, CDR2 YYREEE (reference sequence). V dropped 0 bases and J dropped 1 base, with 11 bases sitting between them. Written as DNA, the CDR3 is TGTGCCAGCAGCTTGGCCCCAGGCGTTTCCTACAATGAGCAGTTCTTC. As protein: CASSLAPGVSYNEQFF.

This chain joins TRBV27 and TRBJ1-1; D ambiguous. CDR1 is MNHEY and CDR2 is SMNVEV in the germline V gene (reference sequence). V lost 2 bases and J lost 11, with 9 bases in between. CDR3 length: 11 residues. The CDR3: CASSLMGRAFF. The CDR3 DNA is TGTGCCAGCAGTTTAATGGGTAGGGCTTTCTTT.

The chain carries TRBV29-1 and TRBJ2-7, with TRBD2 matching 7 bases. CDR1 and CDR2 from the germline V gene are SQVTM and ANQGSEA. V shed 4 bases and J 3 bases; nucleotides not matched to a gene: 3. This CDR3 has 12 amino acids. In DNA, the CDR3 is TGCAGCGTTGTGGGCGGGGGCTACGAGCAGTACTTC. As protein: CSVVGGGYEQYF.

The CDR3 sequence is CASSLTVGAEQPQHF. The DNA for the CDR3 is TGTGCCAGCAGTTTAACCGTCGGGGCTGAGCAGCCCCAGCATTTT. This chain joins TRBV28 and TRBJ1-5; possible D gene TRBD1, 5 bases. Trimming shortened V by 2 bases and J by 7 bases, and 15 bases separated the two germline ends. This CDR3 contains 15 residues. Germline values: CDR1 MDHEN, CDR2 SYDVKM.

The CDR3 region is CASSLGTRWSYGYTF. CDR3 nucleotides: TGTGCCAGCAGCTTAGGGACGCGCTGGAGCTATGGCTACACCTTC. The rearrangement joins TRBV11-2 to TRBJ1-2; D is ambiguous. The CDR3 has 15 amino acids. Germline CDR1 is SGHAT and CDR2 is FQNNGV. Between the trimmed V and J ends, which lost 1 base and 4 bases, there was a span of 13 bases.

This chain connects TRBV7-8 to TRBJ2-7; possible D gene TRBD1, 6 bases. Germline lookup yields CDR1 SGHVS and CDR2 FQNEAQ. The V gene lost 5 bases and the J gene lost 5 bases, with 10 bases spanning the gap. This CDR3 comprises 12 residues. CDR3 coding DNA: TGTGCCAGCAGCGCCTACAGGGACGAGCAGTACTTC. Translation gives CASSAYRDEQYF.

The chain has TRBV5-1 and TRBJ2-7; 7 bases fit TRBD1. Per germline, CDR1 SGHRS and CDR2 YFSETQ. This CDR3 comprises 14 residues. With V trimmed by 4 bases and J by 3 bases, 7 bases remained unmatched. The CDR3 DNA follows: TGCGCCAGCAGCGGACTTACAGGGGTCTACGAGCAGTACTTC. It encodes CASSGLTGVYEQYF.

This clone was observed a handful of times. The chain recombines TRBV2 with TRBJ1-5; D is undetermined. Looked up from germline, CDR1 is SNHLY and CDR2 is FYNNEI. This CDR3 region has 15 residues. V lost 4 bases to trimming and J lost 0 bases, with 10 bases between them. The CDR3 here is CASSGERHSNQPQHF. DNA of the CDR3: TGTGCCAGCAGTGGAGAACGGCATAGCAATCAGCCCCAGCATTTT.

CDR3 region: CASSEKYRGSRSGNTIYF. The CDR3 coding sequence is TGTGCCAGCAGTGAAAAGTACAGGGGGTCTCGCTCTGGAAACACCATATATTTT. The V and J genes are TRBV6-1 and TRBJ1-3, with 8 positions matching TRBD1. V was pared by 2 bases and J by 0 bases, with 9 bases of the junction left unmatched. Germline CDR1 is MNHNS and CDR2 is SASEGT. This CDR3 has 18 amino acids.

This sequence joins TRBV6-5 and TRBJ2-3; TRBD1 or TRBD2 may be the D gene (5 bases each). This CDR3 has 14 amino acids. The germline CDR1 and CDR2 sequences are MNHEY and SVGAGI. The V end lost 9 bases, the J end lost 3 bases, and 16 bases lay between the germline ends. The CDR3 DNA is TGTGCCAGTCATAGGGGCACGGGGACAGATACGCAGTATTTT. It specifies CASHRGTGTDTQYF.

The rearrangement links TRBV20-1 to TRBJ1-1, with 8 bases aligning to TRBD1. This CDR3 is built from 13 residues. Germline V lookup: CDR1 DFQATT, CDR2 SNEGSKA (reference sequence). The trim removed 3 bases at V and 11 bases at J, leaving 11 bases unmatched. The CDR3 DNA reads TGCAGTGCTAGTCGGACAGGGCCCGGAGAGGCTTTCTTT. Encoded protein: CSASRTGPGEAFF.

This clone was recorded a few times. The J gene is TRBJ1-2, the V gene TRBV7-9; possible D gene TRBD1, 5 bases. V lost 5 bases and J 8 bases, leaving 12 bases between the germline ends. CDR3 length: 12 amino acids. CDR1 and CDR2 from the germline V gene are SEHNR and FQNEAQ (reference sequence). The CDR3 DNA is TGTGCCAGCAGCCTAACGGGGGAAGGCTACACCTTC. This codes for CASSLTGEGYTF. Based on the CDR3 plus reference TRBV7-9 and TRBJ1-2, the full variable domain is DTGVSQNPRHKITKRGQNVTFRCDPISEHNRLYWYRQTLGQGPEFLTYFQNEAQLEKSRLLSDRFSAERPKGSFSTLEIQRTEQGDSAMYLCASSLTGEGYTFGSGTRLTVV.

The sample holds a few counts of this clone. The chain joins TRBV19 to TRBJ1-2; 8 bases agree with TRBD1. V gave up 5 bases and J gave up 7 bases; unmatched junction bases: 9. Germline V gene sequence: CDR1 LNHDA, CDR2 SQIVND (reference sequence). The length of the CDR3 is 14 residues. CDR3 residues: CASSLVRGQSGYTF. The CDR3 DNA follows: TGTGCCAGTAGTTTGGTCAGGGGGCAGAGTGGCTACACCTTC.

The chain is built from TRBV6-4 and TRBJ1-1; D may be TRBD1 (6 bases). Trimming cost V 4 bases and J 1 base, with 13 bases left between them. The CDR3 loop spans 15 amino acids. Germline-derived CDR1 and CDR2 are MRHNA and SNTAGT. The DNA of the CDR3 is TGTGCCAGCAGTGCGGGACACAATGGGAACACTGAAGCTTTCTTT. This codes for CASSAGHNGNTEAFF.